This T cell receptor beta chain was profiled in a study of T cells and Merkel cell carcinoma outcomes. General study results and limits: Repertoire plus T-cell density reportedly predicted Merkel cell carcinoma outcomes.

Germline V gives CDR1 GTSNPN, CDR2 SVGIG (reference sequence). Between the trimmed V and J ends, which lost 2 bases and 3 bases, there was a span of 11 bases. CDR3 length: 13 amino acids. As regards this clone: Its antigen is not known.

Data came from immunoSEQ multiplex PCR; TCRdb stores just in-frame clones and leaves some out. The sample consists of around 15,000 clones, roughly 79% of them appearing once. The sequencing input was tumor tissue from Merkel cell carcinoma. This sequence joins TRBV30 and TRBJ2-7; D gene ambiguous. The receptor comes from a human donor with Merkel cell carcinoma. CDR3 protein: CAWSSPPIYEQYF. In DNA form, the CDR3 reads TGTGCCTGGAGTTCACCCCCGATCTACGAGCAGTACTTC. Looking up the rest from reference TRBV30 and TRBJ2-7 gives the full variable domain: SQTIHQWPATLVQPVGSPLSLECTVEGTSNPNLYWYRQAAGRGLQLLFYSVGIGQISSEVPQNLSASRPQDRQFILSSKKLLLSDSGFYLCAWSSPPIYEQYFGPGTRLTVT.